This T cell receptor beta chain comes out of a study of T cells in Graves' hyperthyroidism and ophthalmopathy. Study-level results: Blood also held most thyroid clonotypes expanded beyond 0.001. A model using 13 V-J features told ophthalmopathy apart from stable hyperthyroidism.

The source of the PBMCs was less than 12 ml of fresh peripheral blood. CDR1 is LNHNV and CDR2 is YYDKDF in the germline V gene (reference sequence). Trimming removed 0 bases from V and 6 bases from J; junction bases left unmatched: 2. CDR3 length: 16 amino acids. In regard to this clonotype: Its antigen is undetermined.

RNA transcripts were the template for amplifying TCR beta CDR3 regions. In the first-round RT-PCR of the TCR CDR3, the HTBI primer set was used. TCRdb called the multiplex PCR reads again in MiXCR, with one record for every CDR3 protein. Found here are 560,000 or so distinct CDR3 sequences, 15% to 20% of them singletons; the top ten hold approximately 50%. The chain couples TRBV15 to TRBJ2-2, with TRBD2 identical over 12 bases. The sequenced sample consisted of blood. This receptor was identified in a man in his forties or fifties with Graves' ophthalmopathy. The chain's CDR3 is CATSRDTSGGPGELFF. CDR3 DNA sequence: TGTGCCACCAGCAGAGATACTAGCGGGGGGCCCGGGGAGCTGTTTTTT.